The entry below gives a single TCR beta chain sequence along with its context. Under the authors' procedure: Scientists estimated how many nucleated cells there were by amplifying reference gene primers. Repertoires were generated with immunoSEQ multiplex PCR, while TCRdb's copy carries only in-frame clones and drops some. V, J and clone size were drawn from that table, and D and trimming were deduced from the DNA. The table lists under 450,000 clones, more than 75% of them singletons. This CDR3 has 16 residues. Trimming took 0 bases from V and 2 from J, leaving 13 bases between them. Germline values: CDR1 SGHRS, CDR2 YFSETQ. These data belong to a study of blood T cell repertoires in COVID-19. Turning to the study itself: Specimens from acute and convalescent COVID-19 originated in the United States, Italy and Spain. Nucleic acid was either cDNA or gDNA, and it came from T cells, B-cell-depleted T cells, or PBMCs.

This receptor was identified in a human donor with acute or convalescent COVID-19. The donor label of this sample is uncertain. Sequencing was done on a sample of peripheral blood. This chain links TRBV5-1 with TRBJ2-3; TRBD1 might be the D (6 bases). The CDR3 region is CASSLGMDRFTDTQYF. As DNA, the CDR3 is TGCGCCAGCAGCTTGGGTATGGACAGATTCACAGATACGCAGTATTTT.